These T cell receptor beta chains were read from a single sample in a study of early T cells in non-severe SARS-CoV-2 infection. A single record per CDR3 protein comes from TCRdb applying MiXCR to the 5' RACE reads. The table includes some 40,000 distinct CDR3 sequences, 6% to 7% detected once. The sample here was whole blood, taken at baseline. The receptors were sampled from an adult who was a healthcare worker with PCR-confirmed SARS-CoV-2 infection or an uninfected control (not recorded which). The CDR3 runs from the conserved cysteine through the conserved F or W. The order of the fields is clone size, D gene, V gene, J gene, CDR3 protein, CDR3 DNA. D genes are given only for firm matches. For some rows the clone size is stated as once, few or many, or as a class when expanded; others skip it.

>many|TRBD2|TRBV7-2|TRBJ2-7
CASSSQREGNEQYF
TGTGCCAGCAGCTCCCAGCGGGAGGGTAACGAGCAGTACTTC
>NA|NA|TRBV5-1|TRBJ1-1
CASSLYGAETEAFF
TGCGCCAGCAGCTTGTATGGGGCTGAAACTGAAGCTTTCTTT
>many|TRBD2|TRBV7-2|TRBJ2-3
CASSSGLAGGADTQYF
TGTGCCAGCAGCTCGGGACTAGCGGGGGGAGCAGATACGCAGTATTTT
>NA|TRBD1|TRBV14|TRBJ2-5
CASSNRGSRSSQYF
TGTGCCAGCAGCAACAGGGGTTCCCGGAGTAGCCAGTACTTC
>many|TRBD1|TRBV5-6|TRBJ2-3
CASSGGTGGTDTQYF
TGTGCCAGCAGTGGCGGGACAGGGGGCACAGATACGCAGTATTTT
>many|NA|TRBV6-2/TRBV6-3|TRBJ2-7
CASNSGPGREQYF
TGTGCCAGCAACAGCGGTCCGGGAAGGGAGCAGTACTTC
>many|NA|TRBV12-3/TRBV12-4|TRBJ2-5
CASSFREETQYF
TGTGCCAGCAGTTTCAGGGAAGAGACCCAGTACTTC
>few|TRBD2|TRBV7-2|TRBJ2-3
CASSPSGGAADTQYF
TGTGCCAGCAGCCCCAGCGGGGGGGCCGCGGATACGCAGTATTTT
>NA|NA|TRBV12-3/TRBV12-4|TRBJ1-2
CASSSHRAYGYTF
TGTGCCAGCAGTTCCCACAGGGCCTATGGCTACACCTTC
>many|TRBD2|TRBV7-6|TRBJ2-1
CASSYDRGTSGPSYNEQFF
TGTGCCAGCAGCTACGACCGAGGGACTAGCGGGCCTTCATACAATGAGCAGTTCTTC
>many|NA|TRBV12-5|TRBJ1-4
CASGFHRVLVAGDEKLFF
TGTGCTAGTGGTTTTCACCGAGTCCTCGTGGCGGGGGATGAAAAACTGTTTTTT
>many|NA|TRBV6-5|TRBJ1-6
CASSSFGTRSSYNSPLHF
TGTGCCAGCAGTTCTTTTGGGACAAGAAGCTCCTATAATTCACCCCTCCACTTT
>NA|NA|TRBV27|TRBJ2-7
CASSFGMGSYEQYF
TGTGCCAGCAGTTTTGGGATGGGGTCTTACGAGCAGTACTTC
>few|TRBD2|TRBV4-2|TRBJ2-5
CASSRAAGLAAGAETQYF
TGTGCCAGCAGCCGCGCAGCTGGGCTAGCGGCCGGTGCGGAGACCCAGTACTTC
>many|NA|TRBV7-3|TRBJ1-6
CASSLAQDSPLHF
TGTGCCAGCAGCTTAGCCCAGGATTCACCCCTCCACTTT
>NA|NA|TRBV20-1|TRBJ1-2
CSASPSPLAHGHTF
TGCAGTGCTAGCCCCAGTCCCCTTGCCCATGGCCACACCTTC
>many|TRBD1|TRBV29-1|TRBJ2-5
CSVEGGTGGLETQYF
TGCAGCGTTGAAGGGGGGACAGGGGGCTTGGAGACCCAGTACTTC